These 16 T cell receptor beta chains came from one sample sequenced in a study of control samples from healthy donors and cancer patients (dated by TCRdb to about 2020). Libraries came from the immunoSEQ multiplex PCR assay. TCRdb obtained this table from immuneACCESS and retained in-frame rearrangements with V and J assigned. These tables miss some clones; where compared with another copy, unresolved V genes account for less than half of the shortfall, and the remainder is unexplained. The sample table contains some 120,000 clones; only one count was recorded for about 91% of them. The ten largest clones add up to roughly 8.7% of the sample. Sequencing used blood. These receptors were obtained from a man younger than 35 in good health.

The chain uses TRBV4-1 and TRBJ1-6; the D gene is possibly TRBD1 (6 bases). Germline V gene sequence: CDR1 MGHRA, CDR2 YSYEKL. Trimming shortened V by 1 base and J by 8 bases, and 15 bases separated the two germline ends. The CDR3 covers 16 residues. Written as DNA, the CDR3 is TGCGCCAGCAGCCAAGCACCAGGGGTCGGGGATTCACCCCTCCACTTT. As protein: CASSQAPGVGDSPLHF.

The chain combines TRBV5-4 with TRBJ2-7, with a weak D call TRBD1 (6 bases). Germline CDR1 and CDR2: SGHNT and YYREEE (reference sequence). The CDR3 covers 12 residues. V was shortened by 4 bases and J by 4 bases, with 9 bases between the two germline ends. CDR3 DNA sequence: TGTGCCAGCAGCCTAGGGACATACGAGCAGTACTTC. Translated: CASSLGTYEQYF.

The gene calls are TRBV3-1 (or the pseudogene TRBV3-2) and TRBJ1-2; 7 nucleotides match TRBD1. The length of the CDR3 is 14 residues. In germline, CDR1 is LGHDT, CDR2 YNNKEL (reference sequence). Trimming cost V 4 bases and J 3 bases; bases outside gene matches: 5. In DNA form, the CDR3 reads TGTGCCAGCAGCCGGTACACAGGGGACTATGGCTACACCTTC. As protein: CASSRYTGDYGYTF.

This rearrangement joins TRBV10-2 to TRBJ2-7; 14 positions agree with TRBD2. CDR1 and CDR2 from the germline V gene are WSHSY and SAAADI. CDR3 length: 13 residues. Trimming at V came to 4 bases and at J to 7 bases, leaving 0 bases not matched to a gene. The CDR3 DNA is TGCGCCAGCAGTGGGACTAGCGGGGGGGAGCAGTACTTC. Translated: CASSGTSGGEQYF.

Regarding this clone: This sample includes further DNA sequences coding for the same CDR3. CDR3 in amino acids: CASSREYRGYTF. The CDR3 nucleotides are TGTGCCAGCAGTAGAGAGTATCGAGGCTACACCTTC. The chain uses TRBV12-3 or TRBV12-4 and TRBJ1-2; the D is unclear. V was clipped by 5 bases and J by 8 bases, with 12 bases between them. The length of the CDR3 is 12 residues.

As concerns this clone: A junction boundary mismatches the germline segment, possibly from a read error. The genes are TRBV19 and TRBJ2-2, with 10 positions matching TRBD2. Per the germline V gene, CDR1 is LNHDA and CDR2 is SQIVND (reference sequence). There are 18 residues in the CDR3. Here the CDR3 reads CASSLDIGLAGVTGELFF. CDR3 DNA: TGTGCCAGTAGTTTAGATATTGGGCTAGCGGGGGTTACCGGGGAGCTGTTTTTT.

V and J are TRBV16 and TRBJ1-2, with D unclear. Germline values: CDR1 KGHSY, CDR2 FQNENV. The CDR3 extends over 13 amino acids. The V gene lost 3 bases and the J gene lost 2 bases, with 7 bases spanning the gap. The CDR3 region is CASSHSENYGYTF. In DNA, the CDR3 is TGTGCCAGCAGCCATTCCGAAAACTATGGCTACACCTTC.

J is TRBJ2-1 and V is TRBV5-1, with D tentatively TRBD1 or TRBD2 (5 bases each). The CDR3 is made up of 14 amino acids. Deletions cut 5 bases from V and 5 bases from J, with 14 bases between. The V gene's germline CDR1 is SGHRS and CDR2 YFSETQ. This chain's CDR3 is CASRHRDGDNEQFF. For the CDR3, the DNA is TGCGCCAGCAGACACCGGGACGGGGACAATGAGCAGTTCTTC.

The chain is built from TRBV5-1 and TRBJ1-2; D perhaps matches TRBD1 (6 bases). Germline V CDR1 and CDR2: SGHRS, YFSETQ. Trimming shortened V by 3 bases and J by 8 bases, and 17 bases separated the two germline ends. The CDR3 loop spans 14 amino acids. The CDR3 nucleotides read TGCGCCAGCAGCTGGGGGCGTACCGGTAACGGCTACACCTTC. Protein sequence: CASSWGRTGNGYTF.

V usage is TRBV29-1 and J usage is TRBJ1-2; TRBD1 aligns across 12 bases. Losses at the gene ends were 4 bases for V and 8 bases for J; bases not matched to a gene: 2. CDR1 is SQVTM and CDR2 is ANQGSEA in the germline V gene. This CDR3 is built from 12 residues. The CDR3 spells CSVAGTGGGYTF. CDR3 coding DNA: TGCAGCGTTGCCGGGACAGGGGGCGGCTACACCTTC.

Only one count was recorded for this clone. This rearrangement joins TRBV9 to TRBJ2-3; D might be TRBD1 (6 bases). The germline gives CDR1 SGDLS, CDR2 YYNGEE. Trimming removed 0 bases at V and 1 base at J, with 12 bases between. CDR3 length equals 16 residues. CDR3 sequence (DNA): TGTGCCAGCAGCGTAGGAGACAGGTCTCGCACAGATACGCAGTATTTT. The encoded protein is CASSVGDRSRTDTQYF.

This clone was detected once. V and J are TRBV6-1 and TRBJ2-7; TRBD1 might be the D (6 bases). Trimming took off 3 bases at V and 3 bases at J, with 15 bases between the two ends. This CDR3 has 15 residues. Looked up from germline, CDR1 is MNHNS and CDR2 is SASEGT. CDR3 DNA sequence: TGTGCCAGCAGTGAGGTTTTCAGGGGCCGCTACGAGCAGTACTTC. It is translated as CASSEVFRGRYEQYF.

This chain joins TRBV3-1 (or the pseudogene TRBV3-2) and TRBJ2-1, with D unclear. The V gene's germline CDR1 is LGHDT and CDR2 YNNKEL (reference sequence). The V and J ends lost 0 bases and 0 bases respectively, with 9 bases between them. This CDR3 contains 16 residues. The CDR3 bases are TGTGCCAGCAGCCAAGATGCCCTCCACTCCTACAATGAGCAGTTCTTC. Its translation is CASSQDALHSYNEQFF.

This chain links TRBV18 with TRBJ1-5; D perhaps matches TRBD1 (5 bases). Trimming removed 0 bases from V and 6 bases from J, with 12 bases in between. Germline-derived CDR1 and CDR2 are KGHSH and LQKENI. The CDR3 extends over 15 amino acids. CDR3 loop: CASSPPGGTGQPQHF. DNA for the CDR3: TGTGCCAGCTCACCACCGGGGGGAACCGGTCAGCCCCAGCATTTT.

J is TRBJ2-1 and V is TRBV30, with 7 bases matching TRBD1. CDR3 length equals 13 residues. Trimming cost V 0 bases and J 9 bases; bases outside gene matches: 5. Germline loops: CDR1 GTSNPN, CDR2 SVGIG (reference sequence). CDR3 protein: CAWSVLTGSEQFF. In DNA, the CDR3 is TGTGCCTGGAGTGTCCTGACAGGGAGTGAGCAGTTCTTC.

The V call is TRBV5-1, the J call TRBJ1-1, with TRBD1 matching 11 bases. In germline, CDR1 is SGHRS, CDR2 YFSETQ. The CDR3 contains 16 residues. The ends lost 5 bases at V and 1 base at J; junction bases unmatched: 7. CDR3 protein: CASSRTGGLPNTEAFF. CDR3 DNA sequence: TGCGCCAGCAGTAGGACAGGGGGCTTACCGAACACTGAAGCTTTCTTT. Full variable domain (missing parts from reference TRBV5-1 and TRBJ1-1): KAGVTQTPRYLIKTRGQQVTLSCSPISGHRSVSWYQQTPGQGLQFLFEYFSETQRNKGNFPGRFSGRQFSNSRSEMNVSTLELGDSALYLCASSRTGGLPNTEAFFGQGTRLTVV.